One and the same sample provided the 13 T cell receptor beta chains below, sequenced in a study of beta chain features in type 1 diabetes. The isolated RNA, all of it, was reverse transcribed, so expressed TCRB transcripts were what got sequenced. TCRdb's copy holds only in-frame clones and misses some; the assay was immunoSEQ multiplex PCR. The profile shows about 620,000 clones, around a sixth of them singletons. Sequenced input: naive CD4+ T cells from blood. These receptor sequences come from a man aged 18-30 years in good health.

This clone has a handful of counts. The rearrangement joins TRBV6-5 to TRBJ1-5; D possibly corresponds to TRBD1 (6 bases). This CDR3 spans 15 amino acids. V lost 0 bases, J lost 4 bases, and 10 bases lay in between. Per the germline V gene, CDR1 is MNHEY and CDR2 is SVGAGI. In nucleotides, the CDR3 is TGTGCCAGCAGTTACTCGTCCAGGGGAAATCAGCCCCAGCATTTT. Protein sequence: CASSYSSRGNQPQHF.

The rearrangement links TRBV30 to TRBJ2-7, with 9 bases fitting TRBD1. The CDR3 extends over 13 amino acids. Trimming removed 4 bases from V and 2 bases from J; junction bases left unmatched: 3. Germline V CDR1 and CDR2: GTSNPN, SVGIG (reference sequence). CDR3 sequence: CAWTGTGTYEQYF. As DNA, the CDR3 is TGTGCCTGGACCGGGACAGGGACCTACGAGCAGTACTTC. Complete variable domain (other parts from reference TRBV30 and TRBJ2-7): SQTIHQWPATLVQPVGSPLSLECTVEGTSNPNLYWYRQAAGRGLQLLFYSVGIGQISSEVPQNLSASRPQDRQFILSSKKLLLSDSGFYLCAWTGTGTYEQYFGPGTRLTVT.

This sequence joins TRBV7-3 and TRBJ2-1; 12 bases align to TRBD2. The CDR3 has 16 residues. V shed 5 bases and J 8 bases; nucleotides not matched to a gene: 10. Germline CDR1 is SGHTA and CDR2 is FQGTGA. The DNA of the CDR3 is TGTGCCAGCAGCGAAAGTCTAGCGGGAGGGCCCGATGAGCAGTTCTTC. Translation: CASSESLAGGPDEQFF.

This clone was seen more than once but under ten times. The chain is built from TRBV18 and TRBJ2-1, with 10 bases that match TRBD2. Germline V gives CDR1 KGHSH, CDR2 LQKENI. This CDR3 is built from 15 residues. The J segment lost 4 bases and the V segment lost 5 bases, leaving 5 bases of the junction unmatched. In nucleotides, the CDR3 is TGTGCCAGCTCATCCGGACTAGCGGTTTACAATGAGCAGTTCTTC. As protein: CASSSGLAVYNEQFF. The whole variable domain, remainder taken from reference TRBV18 and TRBJ2-1, is NAGVMQNPRHLVRRRGQEARLRCSPMKGHSHVYWYRQLPEEGLKFMVYLQKENIIDESGMPKERFSAEFPKEGPSILRIQQVVRGDSAAYFCASSSGLAVYNEQFFGPGTRLTVL.

The sample holds a few counts of this clone. The rearrangement uses TRBV29-1 and TRBJ1-4; D unresolved. The CDR3 is 13 residues long. The V end lost 4 bases, the J end lost 5 bases, and 11 bases lay between the germline ends. CDR1 SQVTM and CDR2 ANQGSEA come from the germline V gene. The CDR3 nucleotides read TGCAGCGTTGGGGTACAGCGGAATGAAAAACTGTTTTTT. It specifies CSVGVQRNEKLFF. Filled out from reference TRBV29-1 and TRBJ1-4, the complete variable domain reads SAVISQKPSRDICQRGTSLTIQCQVDSQVTMMFWYRQQPGQSLTLIATANQGSEATYESGFVIDKFPISRPNLTFSTLTVSNMSPEDSSIYLCSVGVQRNEKLFFGSGTQLSVL.

This clone was counted only a few times. The chain recombines TRBV27 with TRBJ2-3, with 7 bases that match TRBD2. In germline, CDR1 is MNHEY, CDR2 SMNVEV (reference sequence). The CDR3 is made up of 17 amino acids. Trimming cost V 0 bases and J 3 bases; bases outside gene matches: 9. The CDR3 coding sequence is TGTGCCAGCAGTTTATCGTACAGCGGGATTGGGACAGATACGCAGTATTTT. It encodes CASSLSYSGIGTDTQYF.

This clone was observed a few times. The chain recombines TRBV19 with TRBJ1-1; D is ambiguous. CDR1 and CDR2 from the germline V gene are LNHDA and SQIVND (reference sequence). The CDR3 loop spans 13 amino acids. V was clipped by 6 bases and J by 2 bases, with 10 bases between them. CDR3: CASRILANTEAFF. Here the CDR3 DNA reads TGTGCCAGTAGGATTCTCGCCAACACTGAAGCTTTCTTT.

This chain joins TRBV7-2 and TRBJ2-7; D is unresolved. In germline, CDR1 is SGHTA, CDR2 FQGNSA. The CDR3 has 12 amino acids. V lost 5 bases and J 3 bases, leaving 8 bases between the germline ends. The CDR3 is CASSIRVYEQYF. CDR3 nucleotides: TGTGCCAGCAGCATCAGAGTCTACGAGCAGTACTTC.

The CDR3 sequence is CASSLGAGGAGETQYF. The CDR3 DNA sequence: TGCGCCAGCTCCTTGGGGGCAGGGGGAGCCGGAGAGACCCAGTACTTC. The chain couples TRBV4-3 to TRBJ2-5; TRBD1 matches at 7 bases. Germline CDR1 and CDR2: LGHNA and YSLEER. The CDR3 loop spans 16 amino acids. With 8 bases clipped from V and 4 bases from J, the junction kept 16 bases outside the gene matches.

V and J are TRBV10-3 and TRBJ1-1, with 7 bases aligning to TRBD1. Germline-derived CDR1 and CDR2 are ENHRY and SYGVKD. The junction had 3 bases not matched to a gene; V was cut back by 6 bases and J by 2 bases. The CDR3 loop spans 13 amino acids. The CDR3 loop is CAIRRGLNTEAFF. The CDR3 DNA reads TGTGCCATCAGAAGGGGGCTCAACACTGAAGCTTTCTTT.

This clone was counted many times. The chain has TRBV7-9 and TRBJ2-1; the match to TRBD1 covers 7 bases. In germline, CDR1 is SEHNR, CDR2 FQNEAQ (reference sequence). The V gene end was trimmed by 5 bases and the J gene end by 4 bases; junction bases not matched to a gene: 8. This CDR3 has 15 amino acids. The DNA for the CDR3 is TGTGCCAGCAGCACCAACAGCAGGGGGTACAATGAGCAGTTCTTC. Protein: CASSTNSRGYNEQFF.

This clone was seen repeatedly, ten times or more. V is TRBV28 and J is TRBJ2-5; 7 bases are shared with TRBD1. Germline V gives CDR1 MDHEN, CDR2 SYDVKM. This CDR3 comprises 12 residues. V lost 7 bases and J lost 5; bases outside the gene matches: 4. The CDR3 loop reads CASKQGKETQYF. The CDR3 DNA sequence: TGTGCCAGCAAACAGGGGAAGGAGACCCAGTACTTC. Using reference TRBV28 and TRBJ2-5 for the parts outside the CDR3, the full variable domain is DVKVTQSSRYLVKRTGEKVFLECVQDMDHENMFWYRQDPGLGLRLIYFSYDVKMKEKGDIPEGYSVSREKKERFSLILESASTNQTSMYLCASKQGKETQYFGPGTRLLVL.

This clone was observed once. The chain is built from TRBV7-3 and TRBJ1-1; 8 nucleotides line up with TRBD1. Germline V CDR1 and CDR2: SGHTA, FQGTGA. The CDR3 sequence is 15 residues long. The V gene end was trimmed by 5 bases and the J gene end by 4 bases; junction bases not matched to a gene: 9. The CDR3 protein is CASSLHQDRATEAFF. In DNA, the CDR3 is TGTGCCAGCAGCCTACACCAGGACAGGGCCACTGAAGCTTTCTTT.